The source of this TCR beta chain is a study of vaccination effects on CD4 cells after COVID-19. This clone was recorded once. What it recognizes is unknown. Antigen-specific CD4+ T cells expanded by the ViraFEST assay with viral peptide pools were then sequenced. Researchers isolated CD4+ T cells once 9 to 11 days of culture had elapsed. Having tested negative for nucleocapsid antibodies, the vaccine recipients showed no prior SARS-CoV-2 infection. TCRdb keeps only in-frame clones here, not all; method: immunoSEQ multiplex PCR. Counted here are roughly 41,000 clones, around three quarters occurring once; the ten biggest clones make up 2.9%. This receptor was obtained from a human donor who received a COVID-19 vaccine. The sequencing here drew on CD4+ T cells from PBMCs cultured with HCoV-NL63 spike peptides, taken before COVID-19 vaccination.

For the CDR3, the DNA is TGTGCCAGCAGCTCTGACCTGGGGGGGGAAGCTTTCTTT. Encoded protein: CASSSDLGGEAFF. This chain uses TRBV7-3 with TRBJ1-1; D possibly corresponds to TRBD1 (5 bases). V lost 4 bases to trimming and J lost 8 bases, with 14 bases between them. In germline, CDR1 is SGHTA, CDR2 FQGTGA. The CDR3 loop spans 13 amino acids.